These T cell receptor beta chains were read from a single sample in a study of T cells after yellow fever vaccination. TCRdb analysed the 5' RACE reads with MiXCR anew, one entry per CDR3 protein. The table shows more than 300,000 distinct CDR3 sequences, with 3.5% to 4.5% occurring only once. The sample consisted of PBMCs, taken 15 days after the yellow fever booster vaccination. The receptors derive from a man between 18 and 29 years old who received the YFV17D yellow fever vaccine. CDR3s include the opening cysteine and the closing phenylalanine or tryptophan. The order of the fields is D gene, J gene, clone size, V gene, CDR3 protein, CDR3 DNA. The D gene is left open where the match is weak. Rows may omit the clone size; those that give it use once, few, many or a size class.

>-|TRBJ1-1|few|TRBV5-1
CASSLDARQRNTEAFF
TGCGCCAGCAGCTTGGATGCGAGGCAGAGGAACACTGAAGCTTTCTTT
>-|TRBJ2-5|many|TRBV5-1
CASSRRAGAQETQYF
TGCGCCAGCAGCAGGAGGGCCGGGGCTCAAGAGACCCAGTACTTC
>-|TRBJ1-3|many|TRBV12-3/TRBV12-4
CASNKGHLGNTIYF
TGTGCCAGCAATAAAGGACACTTAGGAAACACCATATATTTT
>-|TRBJ1-1|few|TRBV9
CASSVAPGEAFF
TGTGCCAGCAGCGTAGCTCCCGGGGAGGCTTTCTTT
>-|TRBJ1-1|few|TRBV12-3/TRBV12-4
CASSFLGEAFF
TGTGCCAGCAGTTTTCTAGGGGAGGCTTTCTTT
>-|TRBJ2-3|few|TRBV5-1
CASSLAPKSTDTQYF
TGCGCCAGCAGCTTGGCTCCAAAATCCACAGATACGCAGTATTTT
>-|TRBJ2-7|many|TRBV7-2
CASSLGGYNEQYF
TGTGCCAGCAGCTTAGGGGGGTACAACGAGCAGTACTTC
>-|TRBJ2-6|-|TRBV29-1
CSVEVGEAYGANVLTF
TGCAGCGTTGAAGTAGGGGAGGCGTATGGGGCCAACGTCCTGACTTTC
>-|TRBJ1-2|many|TRBV7-2
CASGRGQVWDYGYTF
TGTGCCAGCGGGCGAGGGCAGGTGTGGGACTATGGCTACACCTTC
>-|TRBJ1-2|many|TRBV7-2
CASSLAVAGQGYGYTF
TGTGCCAGCAGCTTAGCGGTAGCAGGGCAAGGCTATGGCTACACCTTC
>TRBD1|TRBJ1-3|-|TRBV20-1
CSARVTTGAGNTIYF
TGCAGTGCTAGGGTTACCACAGGGGCTGGAAACACCATATATTTT
>-|TRBJ2-3|few|TRBV9
CASSVAPTTDTQYF
TGTGCCAGCAGCGTAGCACCAACCACAGATACGCAGTATTTT
>-|TRBJ1-1|many|TRBV12-3/TRBV12-4
CASSLTTEAFF
TGTGCCAGCAGTTTGACCACTGAAGCTTTCTTT
>TRBD2|TRBJ2-7|few|TRBV7-2
CASSLEAGGRVLEEQYF
TGTGCCAGCAGCTTAGAAGCGGGGGGCCGGGTCTTGGAGGAGCAGTACTTC
>-|TRBJ2-7|-|TRBV3-1
CASSQFQGSHEQYF
TGTGCCAGCAGCCAGTTTCAGGGGAGCCACGAGCAGTACTTC
>-|TRBJ2-3|-|TRBV9
CASSIRTESTDTQYF
TGTGCCAGCAGCATTCGGACGGAAAGCACAGATACGCAGTATTTT
>TRBD1|TRBJ2-2|many|TRBV7-9
CASSLNRGPTGELFF
TGTGCCAGCAGCTTGAACAGGGGGCCCACCGGGGAGCTGTTTTTT
>TRBD1|TRBJ2-1|many|TRBV7-8
CATGDRGSYNEQFF
TGTGCCACGGGGGACAGGGGCTCCTACAATGAGCAGTTCTTC
>TRBD1|TRBJ2-6|-|TRBV20-1
CSARPGQKSSGANVLTF
TGCAGTGCCCGACCGGGACAGAAAAGCTCTGGGGCCAACGTCCTGACTTTC